This entry lists 27 T cell receptor beta chains sequenced from one sample in a study of control samples from healthy donors and cancer patients. Repertoires were generated with immunoSEQ multiplex PCR, while TCRdb's copy carries only in-frame clones and drops some. The sample carries over 100,000 clones, roughly 90% recorded once. Sequencing was carried out using blood. These TCRs come from a man between 18 and 35 years old in good health.

This sequence joins TRBV6-4 and TRBJ1-1; D might be TRBD1 (6 bases). V was clipped by 7 bases and J by 1 base, with 13 bases between them. The CDR3 is 14 residues long. Per the germline V gene, CDR1 is MRHNA and CDR2 is SNTAGT. CDR3 protein: CASKAQGWNTEAFF. CDR3 nucleotide sequence: TGTGCCAGCAAGGCGCAGGGGTGGAACACTGAAGCTTTCTTT.

V is TRBV7-2 and J is TRBJ1-2; possibly TRBD1 for D (6 bases). The CDR3 totals 14 residues. V was shortened by 4 bases and J by 6 bases, with 15 bases between the two germline ends. Germline V lookup: CDR1 SGHTA, CDR2 FQGNSA. The CDR3 is CASSSLWGAHGYTF. The CDR3 bases are TGTGCCAGCAGCTCCCTGTGGGGGGCCCATGGCTACACCTTC.

This chain joins TRBV19 and TRBJ2-5; no clear D. This CDR3 has 14 residues. The germline CDR1 and CDR2 sequences are LNHDA and SQIVND (reference sequence). Trimming pared 3 bases from V and 1 base from J, leaving 9 bases between. The CDR3 coding sequence is TGTGCCAGTAGTATCGGGCAAATCCAAGAGACCCAGTACTTC. Its translation: CASSIGQIQETQYF.

The rearrangement links TRBV20-1 to TRBJ1-1; the D is unclear. In germline, CDR1 is DFQATT, CDR2 SNEGSKA (reference sequence). V was shortened by 3 bases and J by 0 bases, with 11 bases between the two germline ends. This CDR3 is built from 14 residues. The CDR3 reads CSASEGPMNTEAFF. CDR3 nucleotides: TGCAGTGCTAGTGAGGGTCCCATGAACACTGAAGCTTTCTTT.

The gene calls are TRBV6-5 and TRBJ2-7; D is perhaps TRBD1 (6 bases). Germline V CDR1 and CDR2: MNHEY, SVGAGI. The CDR3 runs to 14 residues. The V end lost 6 bases, the J end lost 3 bases, and 15 bases lay between the germline ends. CDR3 loop: CASRLEQGGYEQYF. CDR3 nucleotides: TGTGCCAGCAGGTTAGAACAGGGTGGCTACGAGCAGTACTTC.

The rearrangement joins TRBV28 to TRBJ1-5; no firm D call. The germline V gene has CDR1 MDHEN and CDR2 SYDVKM. V dropped 6 bases and J dropped 0 bases, with 6 bases sitting between them. The CDR3 length is 13 residues. The CDR3 protein is CASRVYSNQPQHF. As DNA, the CDR3 is TGTGCCAGCAGAGTATATAGCAATCAGCCCCAGCATTTT.

The chain joins TRBV5-1 to TRBJ1-2; D not resolved. V was shortened by 3 bases and J by 3 bases, with 3 bases between the two germline ends. This CDR3 contains 11 residues. Germline V gene sequence: CDR1 SGHRS, CDR2 YFSETQ. Written as DNA, the CDR3 is TGCGCCAGCAGCTCGGACTATGGCTACACCTTC. This translates into CASSSDYGYTF.

The rearrangement joins TRBV6-5 to TRBJ2-1; 9 nucleotides agree with TRBD1. CDR3 length: 15 amino acids. Trimming at V came to 5 bases and at J to 2 bases, leaving 4 bases not matched to a gene. From germline, CDR1 is MNHEY and CDR2 SVGAGI. This CDR3 reads CASSQDRGTYNEQFF. CDR3 DNA: TGTGCCAGCAGTCAGGACAGGGGTACCTACAATGAGCAGTTCTTC.

The rearrangement joins TRBV6-1 to TRBJ1-5, with D possibly TRBD1 on 5 matching bases. The CDR3 length is 16 residues. V lost 2 bases to trimming and J lost 0 bases, with 11 bases between them. Germline loops: CDR1 MNHNS, CDR2 SASEGT. The CDR3 DNA sequence: TGTGCCAGCAGTGAACCAGGGAGTTATAGCAATCAGCCCCAGCATTTT. This translates into CASSEPGSYSNQPQHF.

The V gene is TRBV4-1, the J gene TRBJ2-3, with 7 bases that match TRBD1. Per the germline V gene, CDR1 is MGHRA and CDR2 is YSYEKL. J gave up 3 bases and V 2 bases, and 8 bases lay outside the gene matches. The length of the CDR3 is 16 residues. Here the CDR3 DNA reads TGCGCCAGCAGCCAAAACCGACAGGGCGTTACAGATACGCAGTATTTT. This codes for CASSQNRQGVTDTQYF.

V gene TRBV19 combines with J gene TRBJ1-2; 7 nucleotides align to TRBD1. The CDR3 totals 15 residues. In germline, CDR1 is LNHDA, CDR2 SQIVND (reference sequence). V trimming: 5 bases; J trimming: 4 bases; junction bases outside the gene matches: 10. The CDR3 is CASSPPDRRSYGYTF. The CDR3 DNA reads TGTGCCAGTAGTCCCCCGGACAGGCGCAGCTATGGCTACACCTTC.

V gene TRBV24-1 combines with J gene TRBJ1-3; D is ambiguous. Trimming stripped 5 bases from V and 0 bases from J, with 10 bases between. In germline, CDR1 is KGHDR, CDR2 SFDVKD. This CDR3 has 15 amino acids. The CDR3 nucleotides are TGTGCCACCAGTGCGGTCGAACCCTCTGGAAACACCATATATTTT. Translated, it gives CATSAVEPSGNTIYF.

The chain links TRBV5-6 to TRBJ2-7, with D perhaps TRBD1 or TRBD2 (5 bases each). CDR3 length equals 16 residues. The germline V gene encodes CDR1 SGHDT and CDR2 YYEEEE. V lost 0 bases and J lost 5, with 18 bases in between. Written as DNA, the CDR3 is TGTGCCAGCAGCTTGGAGATTTGGGGGATACGCGACGAGCAGTACTTC. It codes for CASSLEIWGIRDEQYF.

This clone was recorded only once. This chain joins TRBV6-6 and TRBJ2-5; 11 nucleotides match TRBD2. This CDR3 is 14 amino acids long. Losses at the gene ends were 6 bases for V and 4 bases for J; bases not matched to a gene: 4. CDR1 is MNHNY and CDR2 is SVGAGI in the germline V gene (reference sequence). In DNA form, the CDR3 reads TGTGCCAGCAGGCTAGCGGGGGGCGGAGAGACCCAGTACTTC. Protein sequence: CASRLAGGGETQYF.

This sequence joins TRBV3-1 (or the pseudogene TRBV3-2) and TRBJ2-5, with TRBD2 identical over 11 bases. CDR3 length: 15 residues. Germline-derived CDR1 and CDR2 are LGHDT and YNNKEL (reference sequence). V lost 4 bases, J lost 5 bases, and 6 bases stayed unmatched. CDR3: CASSPLAGVGETQYF. The DNA for the CDR3 is TGTGCCAGCAGCCCACTAGCGGGGGTCGGGGAGACCCAGTACTTC.

This chain connects TRBV5-4 to TRBJ1-2, with 10 bases identical to TRBD1. V was pared by 4 bases and J by 7 bases, with 4 bases of the junction left unmatched. In germline, CDR1 is SGHNT, CDR2 YYREEE (reference sequence). The CDR3 is 13 residues long. CDR3 sequence: CASSHDRGLGYTF. As DNA, the CDR3 is TGTGCCAGCAGCCATGACAGGGGGCTTGGCTACACCTTC.

J is TRBJ2-2 and V is TRBV2; D may match TRBD1 or TRBD2 (5 bases each). With 6 bases removed from V and 0 bases from J, the gap between germline ends came to 14 bases. CDR1 and CDR2 (germline): SNHLY, FYNNEI. The CDR3 covers 16 residues. This CDR3 reads CASSLLGTSNTGELFF. Written as DNA, the CDR3 is TGTGCCAGCAGCCTGCTGGGGACGTCGAACACCGGGGAGCTGTTTTTT. Combining the CDR3 with reference TRBV2 and TRBJ2-2 gives the whole variable domain EPEVTQTPSHQVTQMGQEVILRCVPISNHLYFYWYRQILGQKVEFLVSFYNNEISEKSEIFDDQFSVERPDGSNFTLKIRSTKLEDSAMYFCASSLLGTSNTGELFFGEGSRLTVL.

The chain combines TRBV6-5 with TRBJ2-1; D possibly corresponds to TRBD2 (5 bases). Germline loops: CDR1 MNHEY, CDR2 SVGAGI. The CDR3 has 15 amino acids. With 8 bases removed from V and 0 bases from J, the gap between germline ends came to 14 bases. The CDR3 sequence is CASSVGVSSYNEQFF. The CDR3 DNA reads as TGTGCCAGCTCCGTCGGGGTGAGCTCCTACAATGAGCAGTTCTTC.

The CDR3: CASSLKLAGTLNSPLHF. CDR3 DNA sequence: TGTGCCAGCAGCCTCAAATTGGCGGGGACCCTGAATTCACCCCTCCACTTT. V gene TRBV3-1 (or the pseudogene TRBV3-2) combines with J gene TRBJ1-6; D might be TRBD1 (5 bases). Germline CDR1 and CDR2: LGHDT and YNNKEL (reference sequence). The CDR3 consists of 17 residues. V gave up 4 bases and J gave up 7 bases, with 20 bases separating them.

The gene calls are TRBV5-4 and TRBJ1-2, with unresolved D. The CDR3 is 14 amino acids. Germline V lookup: CDR1 SGHNT, CDR2 YYREEE (reference sequence). V gave up 6 bases and J gave up 4 bases, with 16 bases separating them. Written as DNA, the CDR3 is TGTGCCAGCACCTTCTCCGATCCCGTCTATGGCTACACCTTC. Encoded protein: CASTFSDPVYGYTF.

DNA for the CDR3: TGCGCCAGCAGTGAAACAGGAATACATCAGCCCCAGCATTTT. It yields the protein CASSETGIHQPQHF. The V and J genes are TRBV10-2 and TRBJ1-5; the D gene is possibly TRBD1 (5 bases). Trimming stripped 3 bases from V and 5 bases from J, with 11 bases between. Germline lookup yields CDR1 WSHSY and CDR2 SAAADI. This CDR3 is 14 amino acids long.

The V gene is TRBV5-1, the J gene TRBJ1-2; tentative D call: TRBD1 (5 bases). Germline values: CDR1 SGHRS, CDR2 YFSETQ. The CDR3 is 12 amino acids. Trimming shortened V by 2 bases and J by 5 bases, and 7 bases separated the two germline ends. The CDR3, as DNA: TGCGCCAGCAGCTTAGACAGATATGGCTACACCTTC. Protein product: CASSLDRYGYTF.

This chain's CDR3 is CSARVGAGYTF. CDR3 coding DNA: TGCAGTGCTAGAGTCGGAGCCGGCTACACCTTC. This rearrangement joins TRBV20-1 to TRBJ1-2; no firm D call. The CDR3 loop spans 11 amino acids. CDR1 is DFQATT, CDR2 SNEGSKA, per germline (reference sequence). V dropped 1 base and J dropped 8 bases, with 8 bases sitting between them.

The gene calls are TRBV5-4 and TRBJ2-5, with 8 bases identical to TRBD2. In germline, CDR1 is SGHNT, CDR2 YYREEE (reference sequence). Trimming removed 5 bases from V and 2 bases from J; junction bases left unmatched: 2. The CDR3 is made up of 13 amino acids. CDR3 nucleotides: TGTGCCAGCAGAAGCGGGGGACAAGAGACCCAGTACTTC. It specifies CASRSGGQETQYF.

The chain has TRBV6-4 and TRBJ2-3; D possibly corresponds to TRBD2 (6 bases). Trimming took off 2 bases at V and 8 bases at J, with 11 bases between the two ends. Germline V gene data show CDR1 as MRHNA and CDR2 as SNTAGT. This CDR3 is built from 13 residues. The CDR3 reads CASSDTGAGTQYF. DNA of the CDR3: TGTGCCAGCAGTGACACTGGAGCGGGTACGCAGTATTTT.

The chain joins TRBV12-2 to TRBJ2-3; TRBD2, the table's D call, was not compared with the DNA. TRBV12-2 is an annotated pseudogene. The CDR3 runs 15 residues. The CDR3 bases are TGTGCAAGTCGCTTAGGGGCGGGGAAAACAGATACGCAGTATTTT. It yields the protein CASRLGAGKTDTQYF.

The chain links TRBV10-3 to TRBJ1-6; 7 bases agree with TRBD1. The length of the CDR3 is 12 residues. CDR1 is ENHRY and CDR2 is SYGVKD in the germline V gene. Trimming removed 6 bases from V and 7 bases from J; junction bases left unmatched: 0. Written as DNA, the CDR3 is TGTGCCATCAGGACAGGGAATTCACCCCTCCACTTT. It translates to CAIRTGNSPLHF.